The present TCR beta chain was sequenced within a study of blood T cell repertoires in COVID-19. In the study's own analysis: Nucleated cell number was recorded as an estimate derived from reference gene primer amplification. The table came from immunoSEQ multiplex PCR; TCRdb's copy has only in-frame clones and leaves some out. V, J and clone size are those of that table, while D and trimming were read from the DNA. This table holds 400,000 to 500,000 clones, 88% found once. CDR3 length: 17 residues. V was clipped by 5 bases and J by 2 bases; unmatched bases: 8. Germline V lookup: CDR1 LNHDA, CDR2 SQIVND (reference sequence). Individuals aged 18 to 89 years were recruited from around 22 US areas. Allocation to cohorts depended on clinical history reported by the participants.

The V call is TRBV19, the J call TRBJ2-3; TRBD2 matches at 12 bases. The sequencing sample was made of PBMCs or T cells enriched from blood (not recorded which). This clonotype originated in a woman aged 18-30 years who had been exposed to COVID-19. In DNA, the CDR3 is TGTGCCAGTAGTTCCCGACTAGCGGGGGCCTCCACAGATACGCAGTATTTT. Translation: CASSSRLAGASTDTQYF.